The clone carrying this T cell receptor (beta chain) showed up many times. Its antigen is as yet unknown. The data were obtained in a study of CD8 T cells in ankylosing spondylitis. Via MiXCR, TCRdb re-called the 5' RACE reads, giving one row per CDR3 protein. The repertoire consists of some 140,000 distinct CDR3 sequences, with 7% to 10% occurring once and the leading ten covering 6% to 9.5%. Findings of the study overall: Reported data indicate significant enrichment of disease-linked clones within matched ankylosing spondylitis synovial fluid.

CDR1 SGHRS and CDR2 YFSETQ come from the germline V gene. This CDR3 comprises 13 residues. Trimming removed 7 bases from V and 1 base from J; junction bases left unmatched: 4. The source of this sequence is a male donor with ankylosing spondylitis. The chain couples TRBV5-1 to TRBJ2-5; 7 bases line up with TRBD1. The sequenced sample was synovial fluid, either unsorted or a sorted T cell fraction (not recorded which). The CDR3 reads CASYGDSQETQYF. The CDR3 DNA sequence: TGCGCCAGCTACGGGGACAGCCAAGAGACCCAGTACTTC.